This paragraph covers one TCR beta chain sequence. These data belong to a study of blood T cell repertoires in COVID-19. The V end lost 10 bases, the J end lost 5 bases, and 17 bases lay between the germline ends. The germline V gene has CDR1 LNHDA and CDR2 SQIVND (reference sequence). This CDR3 contains 13 residues. Generated by immunoSEQ multiplex PCR, the TCRdb table keeps only in-frame clones and is missing some. The data show over 150,000 clones, approximately 84% seen once. The sequence derives from a woman under 40 who had recovered from COVID-19. Material for sequencing was PBMCs or T cells enriched from blood (not recorded which). V gene TRBV19 combines with J gene TRBJ1-2; D is ambiguous. The CDR3, as DNA: TGTGCCACCCGGGCCGGACTCGGGTATGGCTACACCTTC. Translation: CATRAGLGYGYTF. The variable domain in full, with the rest retrieved from reference TRBV19 and TRBJ1-2, is DGGITQSPKYLFRKEGQNVTLSCEQNLNHDAMYWYRQDPGQGLRLIYYSQIVNDFQKGDIAEGYSVSREKKESFPLTVTSAQKNPTAFYLCATRAGLGYGYTFGSGTRLTVV.